A selection of T cell receptor beta chains follows, all from one sample in a study of T cells in tuberculosis. Profiled with immunoSEQ multiplex PCR; TCRdb holds only in-frame clones, not every one. Here the sample spans approximately 35,000 clones, around 95% being singletons. Sequencing was done on a sample of PBMCs. Every receptor here comes from a donor aged 10-29 years with latent tuberculosis or without tuberculosis infection. Both conserved end residues are part of each CDR3. Each record gives: CDR3 length, clone size, D gene, J gene, V gene, CDR3 protein, CDR3 DNA. A D gene is named only where the DNA matches it firmly. Rows give clone size only sometimes, using once, few, many, or a class for an expanded clone.

length: 17; size: -; D: -; J: TRBJ2-7; V: TRBV11-2; CDR3: CASSLDNRQINAYEQYF; DNA: TGTGCCAGCAGCTTAGATAATAGACAGATTAATGCCTACGAGCAGTACTTC
length: 14; size: few; D: -; J: TRBJ2-1; V: TRBV5-4; CDR3: CASSLVYNRNEQFF; DNA: TGTGCCAGCAGCTTGGTCTACAACAGGAATGAGCAGTTCTTC
length: 14; size: -; D: TRBD2; J: TRBJ2-7; V: TRBV5-6; CDR3: CASSRGLAFSEQYF; DNA: TGTGCCAGCAGTCGAGGACTAGCCTTCTCCGAGCAGTACTTC
length: 11; size: once; D: -; J: TRBJ2-3; V: TRBV7-2; CDR3: CASSLLDTQYF; DNA: TGTGCCAGCAGCCTCCTGGATACGCAGTATTTT
length: 13; size: -; D: -; J: TRBJ1-6; V: TRBV4-3; CDR3: CASSRGLNSPLHF; DNA: TGCGCCAGCAGCCGAGGCCTGAATTCACCCCTCCACTTT
length: 15; size: -; D: TRBD1; J: TRBJ2-7; V: TRBV30; CDR3: CAWSVGTGATYEQYF; DNA: TGTGCCTGGAGTGTGGGGACAGGGGCAACCTACGAGCAGTACTTC
length: 18; size: -; D: TRBD1; J: TRBJ1-5; V: TRBV2; CDR3: CASSETGVRSLIGQPQHF; DNA: TGTGCCAGCAGTGAAACAGGGGTGCGGTCTCTAATCGGTCAGCCCCAGCATTTT
length: 14; size: -; D: TRBD1; J: TRBJ1-1; V: TRBV28; CDR3: CATGTGQWNTEAFF; DNA: TGTGCCACCGGGACAGGGCAATGGAACACTGAAGCTTTCTTT
length: 17; size: -; D: TRBD2; J: TRBJ2-2; V: TRBV5-4; CDR3: CASSFIMGGMSTGELFF; DNA: TGTGCCAGCAGCTTCATAATGGGGGGGATGAGCACCGGGGAGCTGTTTTTT
length: 17; size: -; D: -; J: TRBJ1-1; V: TRBV10-3; CDR3: CAISDVPTGGANTEAFF; DNA: TGTGCCATCAGTGATGTCCCCACCGGGGGGGCGAACACTGAAGCTTTCTTT
length: 17; size: -; D: TRBD2; J: TRBJ2-1; V: TRBV7-9; CDR3: CASSQSPSGGPYNEQFF; DNA: TGTGCCAGCAGCCAGTCCCCCTCGGGGGGGCCTTACAATGAGCAGTTCTTC
length: 14; size: -; D: -; J: TRBJ2-7; V: TRBV11-2; CDR3: CASRTDRKPYEQYF; DNA: TGTGCCAGCAGGACAGATCGTAAGCCCTACGAGCAGTACTTC
length: 16; size: -; D: TRBD2; J: TRBJ2-3; V: TRBV6-4; CDR3: CASSDSTSGGADTQYF; DNA: TGTGCCAGCAGTGACTCGACTAGCGGGGGGGCAGATACGCAGTATTTT
length: 15; size: -; D: -; J: TRBJ1-5; V: TRBV5-1; CDR3: CASSLSPGDNQPQHF; DNA: TGCGCCAGCAGCTTGTCCCCAGGTGACAATCAGCCCCAGCATTTT
length: 15; size: -; D: -; J: TRBJ2-7; V: TRBV29-1; CDR3: CSVVHVDWGVYEQYF; DNA: TGCAGCGTTGTTCATGTTGATTGGGGGGTCTACGAGCAGTACTTC
length: 15; size: -; D: -; J: TRBJ1-1; V: TRBV7-8; CDR3: CASSTHRDTNTEAFF; DNA: TGTGCCAGCAGCACCCACCGGGACACGAACACTGAAGCTTTCTTT
length: 16; size: -; D: TRBD1; J: TRBJ2-3; V: TRBV18; CDR3: CASSRDNRGLTDTQYF; DNA: TGTGCCAGCTCACGGGACAACAGGGGTCTCACAGATACGCAGTATTTT
length: 15; size: -; D: TRBD2; J: TRBJ2-7; V: TRBV7-9; CDR3: CASSSQGAGGYEQYF; DNA: TGTGCCAGCAGCTCCCAGGGAGCCGGGGGGTACGAGCAGTACTTC
length: 17; size: -; D: TRBD2; J: TRBJ2-1; V: TRBV9; CDR3: CASSVVSSGGVNNEQFF; DNA: TGTGCCAGCAGCGTAGTTTCTAGCGGGGGGGTCAACAATGAGCAGTTCTTC
length: 11; size: -; D: -; J: TRBJ2-7; V: TRBV18; CDR3: CASSDQGEQYF; DNA: TGTGCCAGCTCAGATCAGGGGGAGCAGTACTTC
length: 14; size: -; D: TRBD2; J: TRBJ2-1; V: TRBV2; CDR3: CASEGSGGFNEQFF; DNA: TGTGCCAGCGAGGGTAGCGGGGGGTTCAATGAGCAGTTCTTC
length: 17; size: -; D: TRBD1; J: TRBJ1-2; V: TRBV10-3; CDR3: CAIFSGSGTGGYYGYTF; DNA: TGTGCCATCTTTTCTGGGTCCGGGACAGGGGGGTACTATGGCTACACCTTC
length: 15; size: -; D: -; J: TRBJ1-4; V: TRBV28; CDR3: CASSPPSGNGEKLFF; DNA: TGTGCCAGCAGCCCCCCTTCCGGGAACGGTGAAAAACTGTTTTTT
length: 11; size: -; D: -; J: TRBJ2-1; V: TRBV10-3; CDR3: CAISDPTDQFF; DNA: TGTGCCATCAGTGACCCGACTGACCAGTTCTTC